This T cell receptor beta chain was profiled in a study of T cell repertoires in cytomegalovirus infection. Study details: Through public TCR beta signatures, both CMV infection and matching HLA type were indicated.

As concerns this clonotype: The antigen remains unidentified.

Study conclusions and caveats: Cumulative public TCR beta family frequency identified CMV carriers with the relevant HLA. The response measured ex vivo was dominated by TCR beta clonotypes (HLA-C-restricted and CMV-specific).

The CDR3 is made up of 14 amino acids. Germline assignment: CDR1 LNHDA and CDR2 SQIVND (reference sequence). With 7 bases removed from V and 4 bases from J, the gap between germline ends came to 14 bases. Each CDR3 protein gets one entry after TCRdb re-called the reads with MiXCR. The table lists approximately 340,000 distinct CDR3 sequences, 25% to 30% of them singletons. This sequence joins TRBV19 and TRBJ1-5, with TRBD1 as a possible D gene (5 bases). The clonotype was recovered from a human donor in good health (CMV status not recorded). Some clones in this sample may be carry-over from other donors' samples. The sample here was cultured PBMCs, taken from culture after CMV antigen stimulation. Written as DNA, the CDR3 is TGTGCCAGTATGGGGGTAGGAGGGAATCAGCCCCAGCATTTT. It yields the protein CASMGVGGNQPQHF. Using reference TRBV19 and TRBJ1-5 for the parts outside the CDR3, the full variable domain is DGGITQSPKYLFRKEGQNVTLSCEQNLNHDAMYWYRQDPGQGLRLIYYSQIVNDFQKGDIAEGYSVSREKKESFPLTVTSAQKNPTAFYLCASMGVGGNQPQHFGDGTRLSIL.